Each of the 2 T cell receptor beta chains below was sequenced from the same sample in a study of PD-L1 blockade in urothelial cancer. The data were produced by immunoSEQ multiplex PCR, yet TCRdb's version contains in-frame clones alone and is incomplete. The sample holds some 47,000 clones, roughly four fifths seen once. The material sequenced was PBMCs, taken around atezolizumab (anti-PD-L1) treatment. The receptors originated from a man aged 65-85 years with urothelial cancer.

This clone occurred once. The chain couples TRBV7-3 to TRBJ1-2, with D hard to call. The germline V gene encodes CDR1 SGHTA and CDR2 FQGTGA. The V and J ends lost 5 bases and 5 bases respectively, with 18 bases between them. The CDR3 contains 15 residues. The CDR3, as DNA: TGTGCCAGCAGCCCAAGAGGGCAGGAGGCATATGGCTACACCTTC. Protein: CASSPRGQEAYGYTF.

J is TRBJ1-2 and V is TRBV5-6; maybe TRBD1 (6 bases). Trimming pared 4 bases from V and 6 bases from J, leaving 22 bases between. Germline V gives CDR1 SGHDT, CDR2 YYEEEE. CDR3 length: 16 residues. CDR3 sequence reads: CASSGGGRQGYDGYTF. CDR3 nucleotide sequence: TGTGCCAGCAGCGGGGGGGGGCGTCAGGGCTATGATGGCTACACCTTC.